A selection of T cell receptor beta chains follows, all from one sample in a study of PD-L1 blockade in urothelial cancer. Data came from immunoSEQ multiplex PCR; TCRdb stores just in-frame clones and leaves some out. There are tens of thousands of clones in the sample; roughly 80% occur only once, and 3% to 4% lies in the top ten. The sample here was PBMCs, taken around atezolizumab (anti-PD-L1) treatment. These receptors all come from a man aged 70 or older with urothelial cancer. CDR3s leave out the opening cysteine and the closing phenylalanine or tryptophan. Clone size is given for some rows only: seen once, a few or many times, or a class if the clone is expanded.

size: -
V: TRBV2
CDR3: ASKPGLAGAQISYEQY

size: -
V: TRBV5-1
CDR3: ASSFVEGYEQY

size: -
V: TRBV18
CDR3: ASSQGPNQPQH

size: once
V: TRBV21-1
CDR3: ASSKDCMWDRLRLAGDAAEQF

size: -
V: TRBV18
CDR3: ASSPGTVVEKLF

size: -
V: TRBV5-6
CDR3: ASSKDRGYGYT

size: many
V: TRBV5-1
CDR3: ASSPGSGGLQETQY

size: -
V: TRBV18
CDR3: ASSPLQLSGRHTGELF

size: -
V: TRBV4-3
CDR3: ASSQDFRGRTTGELF

size: few
V: TRBV5-1
CDR3: ASSLGLAGWADTQY

size: few
V: TRBV28
CDR3: ASRPLGGANYGYT

size: few
V: TRBV6-1
CDR3: ASSVGLGQYGYT

size: -
V: TRBV6-5
CDR3: ASSYGLRGRSGELF

size: -
V: TRBV11-1
CDR3: ASSSTRGAYEQF

size: -
V: TRBV25-1
CDR3: ASSSDRVVGEQY

size: few
V: TRBV7-9
CDR3: ASSSGLAGATRAGELF

size: -
V: TRBV19
CDR3: ASRSLTGVSGELF

size: -
V: TRBV28
CDR3: ASSFLGQGIYEQY

size: once
V: TRBV11-2
CDR3: ASSLVGGSGNTIY

size: -
V: TRBV4-1
CDR3: ASSPTGAGSTNTEAF

size: -
V: TRBV7-2
CDR3: ASSLAGEGQETQY

size: -
V: TRBV6-6
CDR3: ASTKDSNTEAF

size: -
V: TRBV5-8
CDR3: ASSLESGSNYGYT

size: once
V: TRBV7-3
CDR3: ASSPGTGNTGELF

size: -
V: TRBV5-6
CDR3: ASSKLRQGGNEKLF

size: once
V: TRBV5-6
CDR3: ASSLGQVVNYGYT

size: -
V: TRBV4-3
CDR3: ASSQGLMNEQF

size: -
V: TRBV5-1
CDR3: ASSLSGGAWETQY